The following is a T cell receptor beta chain sequence with its context. Its antigen is not identified. CDR1 is SGHNT and CDR2 is YYREEE in the germline V gene (reference sequence). The CDR3 is 15 amino acids. The record originates from a study of CXCR3-negative and CXCR3-positive naive CD8 T cells. Each TRB cDNA library was prepared by 5' RACE (with UMI labels). TCRdb re-called the 5' RACE reads; every CDR3 protein appears as one record, without DNA. The data show approximately 58,000 distinct CDR3 sequences, and the top ten clones hold about 0.42%. Study-wide findings and caveats: TRBV-TRBJ usage was similar across naive CXCR3 subsets but distinct in memory cells.

J is TRBJ2-3 and V is TRBV5-4; TCRdb reports TRBD1, a call that lacks DNA to check it against. The TCR comes from a human donor in good health. Some clones in this sample may be carry-over from other donors' samples. Material for sequencing was naive CXCR3- CD8+ T cells from blood. Sample subset: CD45RO-CCR7+CD27+CD95- naive CD8+ T cells lacking CXCR3 (TNR3-). The chain's CDR3 is CASSFRDPLTDTQYF.